This TCR beta chain was sequenced for a study of CXCR3-negative and CXCR3-positive naive CD8 T cells. Overall study findings and caveats: Comparably high diversity marked both naive subsets, whereas memory CD8+ cells had much lower diversity. In cryopreserved cells, CXCR3 expression partially decreased, and fresh PBMCs were used in most assays.

With regard to this clonotype: Its antigen remains unidentified.

The CDR3 length is 15 residues. The germline gives CDR1 MNHEY, CDR2 SVGAGI. Libraries were UMI-labeled 5' RACE TRB cDNA. No DNA is given; TCRdb re-called the 5' RACE reads and lists each CDR3 protein once. The specimen's table records about 81,000 distinct CDR3 sequences. This sequence was found in a human donor in good health. Some clones in this sample may be carry-over from other donors' samples. The rearrangement uses TRBV6-5 and TRBJ2-1. Sample: naive CXCR3- CD8+ T cells from blood. Subset noted: CD45RO-CCR7+CD27+CD95- naive CD8+ T cells lacking CXCR3 (TNR3-). CDR3 sequence reads: CASSYGRASYNEQFF.